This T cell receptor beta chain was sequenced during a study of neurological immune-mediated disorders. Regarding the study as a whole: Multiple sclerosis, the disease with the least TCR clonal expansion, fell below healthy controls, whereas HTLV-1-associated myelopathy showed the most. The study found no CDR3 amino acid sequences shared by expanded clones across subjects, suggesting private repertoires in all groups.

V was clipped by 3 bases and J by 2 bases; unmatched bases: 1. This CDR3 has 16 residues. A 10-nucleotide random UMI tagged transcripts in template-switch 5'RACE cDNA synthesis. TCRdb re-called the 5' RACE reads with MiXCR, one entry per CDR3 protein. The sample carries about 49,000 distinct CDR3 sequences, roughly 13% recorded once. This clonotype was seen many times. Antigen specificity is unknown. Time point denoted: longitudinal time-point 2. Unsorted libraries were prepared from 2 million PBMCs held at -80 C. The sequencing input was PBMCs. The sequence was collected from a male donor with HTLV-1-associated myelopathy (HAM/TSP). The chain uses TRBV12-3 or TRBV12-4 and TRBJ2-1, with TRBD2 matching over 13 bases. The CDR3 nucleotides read TGTGCCAGCAGTTTGACTAGCGGGGGGACCTACAATGAGCAGTTCTTC. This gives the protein CASSLTSGGTYNEQFF.